Each of the 30 T cell receptor beta chains below was sequenced from the same sample in a study of type 1 and type 2 diabetes patients. Genomic DNA was the PCR template. Multiplex PCR with 30 forward and 13 reverse primers amplified the TCR beta CDR3. TCRdb analysed the multiplex PCR reads with MiXCR anew, one entry per CDR3 protein. Here the sample spans about 250,000 distinct CDR3 sequences, approximately 45% being singletons. Sequencing used peripheral blood mononuclear cells (PBMCs). Receptor source: a man between 18 and 35 years old with type 2 diabetes.

The chain links TRBV20-1 to TRBJ1-2; tentative D call: TRBD1 (6 bases). The CDR3 covers 12 residues. Germline lookup yields CDR1 DFQATT and CDR2 SNEGSKA (reference sequence). Between the trimmed V and J ends, which lost 6 bases and 8 bases, there was a span of 16 bases. The CDR3 protein is CSAPPGGLGYTF. The CDR3 region has the DNA TGCAGTGCCCCACCCGGGGGGCTCGGCTACACCTTC.

This clonotype was found a few times. This chain uses TRBV6-1 with TRBJ1-2, with D tentatively TRBD1 (5 bases). This CDR3 is 17 amino acids long. Germline V CDR1 and CDR2: MNHNS, SASEGT. Trimming took off 4 bases at V and 1 base at J, with 19 bases between the two ends. The DNA of the CDR3 is TGTGCCAGCAGTGTCCGGGACCGAAGTCTACTTAACTATGGCTACACCTTC. Translated: CASSVRDRSLLNYGYTF.

This clonotype has a handful of counts. V is TRBV9 and J is TRBJ1-5; D may be TRBD1 (6 bases). CDR1 SGDLS and CDR2 YYNGEE come from the germline V gene. This CDR3 is built from 15 residues. V lost 2 bases to trimming and J lost 3 bases, with 12 bases between them. The CDR3 region has the DNA TGTGCCAGCAGCGTGTCGTCAGGGGACAATCAGCCCCAGCATTTT. It is translated as CASSVSSGDNQPQHF.

As regards this clonotype: One end of the junction fails to match germline, which may point to a read error. CDR3 in amino acids: CATSGPVRDRGPEQYF. As DNA, the CDR3 is TGTGCCACCAGTGGCCCGGTCCGGGACAGGGGTCCCGAGCAGTACTTC. The V and J genes are TRBV2 and TRBJ2-7, with TRBD1 matching over 10 bases. Germline CDR1 reads SNHLY; CDR2 reads FYNNEI. The length of the CDR3 is 16 residues.

The chain recombines TRBV28 with TRBJ2-1; tentative D call: TRBD1 (6 bases). The germline V gene has CDR1 MDHEN and CDR2 SYDVKM. CDR3 length: 16 residues. V was pared by 7 bases and J by 7 bases, with 23 bases between. CDR3 sequence reads: CASTPDYRAGGNEQFF. CDR3 sequence (DNA): TGTGCCAGCACCCCCGATTACAGGGCCGGTGGGAATGAGCAGTTCTTC.

The rearrangement links TRBV11-2 to TRBJ2-7; D remains unclear. The CDR3 loop spans 13 amino acids. Per the germline V gene, CDR1 is SGHAT and CDR2 is FQNNGV. Trimming pared 1 base from V and 1 base from J, leaving 5 bases between. The CDR3 loop reads CASSLGMSYEQYF. In nucleotides, the CDR3 is TGTGCCAGCAGCTTAGGAATGTCCTACGAGCAGTACTTC.

The chain employs TRBV19 and TRBJ1-1; D is ambiguous. V was pared by 4 bases and J by 1 base, with 4 bases between. The germline V gene has CDR1 LNHDA and CDR2 SQIVND (reference sequence). The CDR3 loop spans 12 amino acids. CDR3: CASSTRNTEAFF. The CDR3 DNA is TGTGCCAGTAGTACCCGGAACACTGAAGCTTTCTTT. The complete variable domain, with remaining parts taken from reference TRBV19 and TRBJ1-1, reads DGGITQSPKYLFRKEGQNVTLSCEQNLNHDAMYWYRQDPGQGLRLIYYSQIVNDFQKGDIAEGYSVSREKKESFPLTVTSAQKNPTAFYLCASSTRNTEAFFGQGTRLTVV.

The chain recombines TRBV30 with TRBJ2-3; D may correspond to TRBD1 or TRBD2 (5 bases each). Looked up from germline, CDR1 is GTSNPN and CDR2 is SVGIG (reference sequence). V dropped 5 bases and J dropped 6 bases, with 12 bases sitting between them. The CDR3 is 12 residues long. The CDR3 here is CAWLGTADTQYF. DNA of the CDR3: TGTGCCTGGTTAGGGACCGCGGATACGCAGTATTTT.

The V call is TRBV29-1, the J call TRBJ2-5; unclear D gene. Per germline, CDR1 SQVTM and CDR2 ANQGSEA. This CDR3 comprises 14 residues. Trimming shortened V by 4 bases and J by 2 bases, and 14 bases separated the two germline ends. The CDR3 loop is CSVVGQAIQETQYF. CDR3 nucleotide sequence: TGCAGCGTTGTCGGCCAGGCTATTCAAGAGACCCAGTACTTC. Full variable domain (remainder filled in from reference TRBV29-1 and TRBJ2-5): SAVISQKPSRDICQRGTSLTIQCQVDSQVTMMFWYRQQPGQSLTLIATANQGSEATYESGFVIDKFPISRPNLTFSTLTVSNMSPEDSSIYLCSVVGQAIQETQYFGPGTRLLVL.

This clonotype was observed a handful of times. This chain connects TRBV12-3 or TRBV12-4 to TRBJ2-5, with 11 nucleotides matching TRBD2. The J segment lost 0 bases and the V segment lost 6 bases, leaving 3 bases of the junction unmatched. This CDR3 comprises 15 residues. This chain's CDR3 is CASRTGLADQETQYF. The CDR3 DNA reads TGTGCCAGCAGAACGGGACTAGCGGACCAAGAGACCCAGTACTTC.

V gene TRBV20-1 combines with J gene TRBJ2-7; 7 bases are a match to TRBD2. The CDR3 totals 14 residues. In germline, CDR1 is DFQATT, CDR2 SNEGSKA (reference sequence). V gave up 3 bases and J gave up 3 bases; unmatched junction bases: 8. The CDR3 DNA reads as TGCAGTGCTAGGGATCGCGGGAGTGTCTACGAGCAGTACTTC. Translation gives CSARDRGSVYEQYF.

Comment on this clonotype: The CDR3 end shows no conserved phenylalanine or tryptophan, and so a read error is likely. The chain joins TRBV15 to TRBJ1-1; maybe TRBD1 (6 bases). Germline V gene sequence: CDR1 LNHNV, CDR2 YYDKDF (reference sequence). The CDR3 is made up of 13 amino acids. CDR3 bases: TGTGCCACCACCACCGGAGGGGACACCGAAGCTTTCCTT. Encoded protein: CATTTGGDTEAFL.

This clonotype was seen more than once but under ten times. This rearrangement joins TRBV9 to TRBJ2-5, with 7 bases fitting TRBD2. Losses at the gene ends were 3 bases for V and 1 base for J; bases not matched to a gene: 6. The CDR3 covers 15 residues. CDR1 is SGDLS, CDR2 YYNGEE, per germline. The CDR3 sequence: CASSGFGRIQETQYF. The CDR3 coding sequence is TGTGCCAGCAGCGGGTTCGGGAGGATCCAAGAGACCCAGTACTTC.

The chain has TRBV27 and TRBJ2-3; 9 bases align to TRBD1. Trimming at V came to 6 bases and at J to 2 bases, leaving 6 bases not matched to a gene. The germline V gene encodes CDR1 MNHEY and CDR2 SMNVEV (reference sequence). The CDR3 consists of 15 residues. DNA for the CDR3: TGTGCCAGCAGCCTTCGGGACAGGGTCACAGATACGCAGTATTTT. This translates into CASSLRDRVTDTQYF.

The rearrangement joins TRBV29-1 to TRBJ2-1, with a weak D call TRBD1 (5 bases). Trimming stripped 4 bases from V and 10 bases from J, with 20 bases between. Germline-derived CDR1 and CDR2 are SQVTM and ANQGSEA. The CDR3 runs 14 residues. The CDR3 DNA is TGCAGCGTTGTCAAGGGGCTGGTACAAGGCGAGCAGTTCTTC. This gives the protein CSVVKGLVQGEQFF.

The gene calls are TRBV6-2 or TRBV6-3 and TRBJ1-5, with D possibly matching TRBD1 (5 bases). The CDR3 is made up of 13 amino acids. V lost 11 bases to trimming and J lost 5 bases, with 16 bases between them. The germline V gene encodes CDR1 MNHEY and CDR2 SVGEGT. In DNA form, the CDR3 reads TGTGCCGCTGCGACAGCAAACTATCAGCCCCAGCATTTT. It is translated as CAAATANYQPQHF.

The V call is TRBV2, the J call TRBJ2-7, with D perhaps TRBD1 (6 bases). The V and J ends lost 4 bases and 0 bases respectively, with 16 bases between them. This CDR3 is 16 amino acids long. The germline CDR1 and CDR2 sequences are SNHLY and FYNNEI. In DNA, the CDR3 is TGTGCCAGCAGTGGAATGTCAGGGGACGGCTCCTACGAGCAGTACTTC. Translation gives CASSGMSGDGSYEQYF.

This clonotype came up a few times. The chain carries TRBV7-3 and TRBJ2-3; D uncertain. The CDR3 is 16 amino acids. V was clipped by 0 bases and J by 0 bases, with 10 bases between them. The germline gives CDR1 SGHTA, CDR2 FQGTGA. Here the CDR3 DNA reads TGTGCCAGCAGCTTAACGCCCAGTACAAGCACAGATACGCAGTATTTT. Encoded protein: CASSLTPSTSTDTQYF.

The rearrangement joins TRBV14 to TRBJ2-1; no reliable D call. This CDR3 contains 12 residues. The V end was cut by 0 bases, the J end by 15 bases, with 12 bases between. Germline assignment: CDR1 SGHDN and CDR2 FVKESK. In nucleotides, the CDR3 is TGTGCCAGCAGCCAAGAGACACCCCGCGGGTTCTTC. It yields the protein CASSQETPRGFF.

This clonotype has just a few counts. The rearrangement uses TRBV13 and TRBJ2-1, with unresolved D. This CDR3 has 13 residues. Germline V lookup: CDR1 PRHDT, CDR2 FYEKMQ (reference sequence). Trimming removed 4 bases at V and 6 bases at J, with 10 bases between. CDR3 in amino acids: CASSSNPVNEQFF. In DNA form, the CDR3 reads TGTGCCAGCAGCTCAAACCCGGTCAATGAGCAGTTCTTC. The full variable domain, its missing parts supplied by reference TRBV13 and TRBJ2-1, is AAGVIQSPRHLIKEKRETATLKCYPIPRHDTVYWYQQGPGQDPQFLISFYEKMQSDKGSIPDRFSAQQFSDYHSELNMSSLELGDSALYFCASSSNPVNEQFFGPGTRLTVL.

This clonotype was observed many times. The CDR3 is CAWSVGPYEQYF. In DNA, the CDR3 is TGTGCCTGGAGTGTCGGGCCCTACGAGCAGTACTTC. V and J are TRBV30 and TRBJ2-7; D remains ambiguous. This CDR3 has 12 residues. Trimming removed 0 bases at V and 2 bases at J, with 5 bases between. Per germline, CDR1 GTSNPN and CDR2 SVGIG (reference sequence). The variable domain in full, completed from reference TRBV30 and TRBJ2-7, reads SQTIHQWPATLVQPVGSPLSLECTVEGTSNPNLYWYRQAAGRGLQLLFYSVGIGQISSEVPQNLSASRPQDRQFILSSKKLLLSDSGFYLCAWSVGPYEQYFGPGTRLTVT.

This clonotype was seen only a few times. The V gene is TRBV4-3, the J gene TRBJ1-2; D unclear. V shed 0 bases and J shed 0 bases, with 11 bases lying between them. The CDR3 sequence is 16 residues long. Germline V gene lookup returns CDR1 LGHNA and CDR2 YSLEER. Written as DNA, the CDR3 is TGCGCCAGCAGCCAAGACCCAGGTCGAGCTAACTATGGCTACACCTTC. Protein: CASSQDPGRANYGYTF.

The V call is TRBV7-2, the J call TRBJ2-7; 9 bases are a match to TRBD2. Looked up from germline, CDR1 is SGHTA and CDR2 is FQGNSA. V shed 3 bases and J 0 bases; nucleotides not matched to a gene: 6. The CDR3 extends over 16 amino acids. The CDR3 loop is CASSLRSGGLSYEQYF. In nucleotides, the CDR3 is TGTGCCAGCAGCTTGCGTAGCGGGGGTCTCTCCTACGAGCAGTACTTC. Complete variable domain (other parts from reference TRBV7-2 and TRBJ2-7): GAGVSQSPSNKVTEKGKDVELRCDPISGHTALYWYRQSLGQGLEFLIYFQGNSAPDKSGLPSDRFSAERTGGSVSTLTIQRTQQEDSAVYLCASSLRSGGLSYEQYFGPGTRLTVT.

V is TRBV20-1 and J is TRBJ2-7, with D perhaps TRBD2 (5 bases). Trimming shortened V by 3 bases and J by 2 bases, and 11 bases separated the two germline ends. The germline V gene encodes CDR1 DFQATT and CDR2 SNEGSKA (reference sequence). This CDR3 contains 13 residues. CDR3 protein: CSASVDGTYEQYF. CDR3 DNA: TGCAGTGCTAGCGTTGACGGGACCTACGAGCAGTACTTC.

Only a few counts were recorded for this clonotype. V gene TRBV10-3 combines with J gene TRBJ1-6, with D possibly TRBD1 on 6 matching bases. CDR1 is ENHRY and CDR2 is SYGVKD in the germline V gene. The CDR3 loop spans 13 amino acids. The germline V and J ends were trimmed by 10 bases and 7 bases, with 14 bases remaining between them. CDR3 region: CASHRERNSPLHF. CDR3 in DNA: TGTGCCAGTCACAGGGAAAGGAATTCACCCCTCCACTTT.

Worth noting for this clonotype: Mismatch with germline at one junction end may stem from a read error. The V and J genes are TRBV7-8 and TRBJ2-7; D is perhaps TRBD2 (6 bases). The CDR3 is 15 amino acids. CDR1 and CDR2 from the germline V gene are SGHVS and FQNEAQ. The CDR3 DNA sequence: TGTGCCAGCAGCATAGCGGAGGGGACTGTATACGAGCAGTACTTC. It encodes CASSIAEGTVYEQYF.

The rearrangement links TRBV6-6 to TRBJ1-4, with TRBD1 matching over 9 bases. The CDR3 has 15 amino acids. Per germline, CDR1 MNHNY and CDR2 SVGAGI (reference sequence). With 5 bases clipped from V and 8 bases from J, the junction kept 9 bases outside the gene matches. CDR3 protein: CASSPVTGGEEKLFF. DNA of the CDR3: TGTGCCAGCAGTCCCGTGACAGGGGGAGAGGAAAAACTGTTTTTT.

This rearrangement joins TRBV7-8 to TRBJ1-4, with D unclear. The V and J ends lost 5 bases and 8 bases respectively, with 18 bases between them. Per the germline V gene, CDR1 is SGHVS and CDR2 is FQNEAQ. The CDR3 consists of 15 residues. CDR3 residues: CASSAHGPSSEKLFF. DNA for the CDR3: TGTGCCAGCAGCGCCCACGGGCCTTCCTCGGAAAAACTGTTTTTT.

V gene TRBV27 combines with J gene TRBJ2-2; 13 bases match TRBD2. In germline, CDR1 is MNHEY, CDR2 SMNVEV (reference sequence). V was clipped by 5 bases and J by 7 bases; unmatched bases: 10. This CDR3 is built from 17 residues. CDR3 residues: CASSPSPGLAGLGELFF. The CDR3 region has the DNA TGTGCCAGCAGTCCCAGCCCGGGACTAGCGGGACTCGGGGAGCTGTTTTTT.

The V call is TRBV18, the J call TRBJ2-5; 8 positions agree with TRBD2. The germline V gene has CDR1 KGHSH and CDR2 LQKENI. Losses at the gene ends were 3 bases for V and 1 base for J; bases not matched to a gene: 7. CDR3 length equals 16 residues. The chain's CDR3 is CASSPKTSGIQETQYF. Here the CDR3 DNA reads TGTGCCAGCTCACCTAAAACTAGCGGTATCCAAGAGACCCAGTACTTC.